This T cell receptor (beta chain) derives from a study of spatial heterogeneity in lung cancer. Study summary: Beta-chain sequences consistently outnumbered alpha-chain sequences in detection. Matched bulk RNA-seq yielded a T cell transcriptional module score. Counts of TCR transcripts in tumor regions correlated strongly with that score. Broader study findings: One measure, the expanded intratumoral alpha and beta TCR count, tracked tumor mutation counts.

TCRdb redid the calling of the 5' RACE reads with MiXCR, one entry per CDR3 protein. The data contain about 4,200 distinct CDR3 sequences, roughly 6.2% of them singletons. Regarding time point: sample taken at primary tumor resection. This clonotype appeared many times. As yet, its antigen is unknown. Trimming removed 2 bases from V and 6 bases from J, with 8 bases in between. Germline lookup yields CDR1 MDHEN and CDR2 SYDVKM. The CDR3 has 12 residues. J is TRBJ2-7 and V is TRBV28; D uncertain. The source of this sequence is a male donor with early-stage non-small cell lung cancer. The material was lung tumor tissue, obtained at surgery. The CDR3 spells CASSLQSGEQYF. The CDR3 DNA sequence: TGTGCCAGCAGTTTACAATCGGGCGAGCAGTACTTC.